The rows below give T cell receptor beta chains drawn from one sample of a study of shared clonotypes between healthy human individuals. Using immunoSEQ multiplex PCR, the repertoire was profiled, and TCRdb retains in-frame clones only, with some absent. The table includes about 2.3 million clones, 85% to 95% detected once. Sequencing used naive CD4+ T cells from PBMCs. These TCRs come from a man aged 18 to 30 in good health. Some clones in this sample may be carry-over from other donors' samples. Each CDR3 is given with its conserved first and last residue. D genes are given only for firm matches. Not all rows give a size; the values are once, few, many and, for expanded clones, a class.

>TRBV7-8|NA|TRBJ2-5|NA
TGTGCCAGCAGCCCTAGCCCCCCAGAGACCCAGTACTTC
CASSPSPPETQYF
>TRBV7-2|TRBD2|TRBJ2-1|NA
TGTGCCAGCAGCTACAGTAGCGGGATCAATGAGCAGTTCTTC
CASSYSSGINEQFF
>TRBV19|TRBD1|TRBJ1-1|few
TGTGCCAGTAGCACCGGACAGGGGGCAGGCACTGAAGCTTTCTTT
CASSTGQGAGTEAFF
>TRBV4-3|NA|TRBJ1-2|NA
TGCGCCAGCAGCCAAGATCTCAGGCTTGGAGCCTATGGCTACACCTTC
CASSQDLRLGAYGYTF
>TRBV7-2|NA|TRBJ2-7|NA
TGTGCCAGCAGCCAAAGGAACGAGCAGTACTTC
CASSQRNEQYF
>TRBV5-1|TRBD2|TRBJ2-3|NA
TGCGCCAGCAGTACCCTGGGCGGGAGTGTAGATACGCAGTATTTT
CASSTLGGSVDTQYF
>TRBV5-6|NA|TRBJ1-5|NA
TGTGCCAGCAGCTTGTTGGGAGGGGATCAGCCCCAGCATTTT
CASSLLGGDQPQHF
>TRBV9|TRBD2|TRBJ2-7|NA
TGTGCCAGCAGCGCCGGGACTAGCGGGAAATACGAGCAGTACTTC
CASSAGTSGKYEQYF
>TRBV6-1|NA|TRBJ1-2|NA
TGTGCCAGCAGTGAAGCAGGCTATGGCTACACCTTC
CASSEAGYGYTF
>TRBV20-1|NA|TRBJ1-2|NA
TGCAGTGTCTCCAGCGATGGCTACACCTTC
CSVSSDGYTF
>TRBV25-1|NA|TRBJ2-1|NA
TGTGCCAGCAGCCGAGCGGGTCCTGGAGGCGAGCAGTTCTTC
CASSRAGPGGEQFF
>TRBV27|TRBD2|TRBJ2-7|NA
TGTGCCAGCAGCACTACTAGCGGGAGGGCGGAGCAGTACTTC
CASSTTSGRAEQYF
>TRBV7-9|TRBD2|TRBJ2-1|NA
TGTGCCAGCAGATATAGCGGGAGCTCCTACAATGAGCAGTTCTTC
CASRYSGSSYNEQFF
>TRBV6-6|NA|TRBJ1-1|NA
TGTGCCAGCAGTTACTCGCCAGGGGACACTGAAGCTTTCTTT
CASSYSPGDTEAFF
>TRBV7-2|TRBD1|TRBJ1-1|NA
TGTGCCAGCAGCCCCCCAGGGGGCAGGACGAACACTGAAGCTTTCTTT
CASSPPGGRTNTEAFF
>TRBV28|NA|TRBJ2-7|NA
TGTGCCAGCATCTCCGGGACAAACTACGAGCAGTACTTC
CASISGTNYEQYF
>TRBV6-5|TRBD1|TRBJ1-2|NA
TGTGCCAGCAGTTGGCTGTTACAGGGGGCGAGAGGCTACACCTTC
CASSWLLQGARGYTF
>TRBV28|TRBD2|TRBJ2-7|NA
TGTGCCAGCAGCCGGACGAAGGGACTAGTTTTAAACGAGCAGTACTTC
CASSRTKGLVLNEQYF
>TRBV19|NA|TRBJ2-2|once
TGTGCCAGTAGCATCCTAAGGGATGTCGGGGATATCGGGGAGCTGTTTTTT
CASSILRDVGDIGELFF
>TRBV7-3|NA|TRBJ2-7|NA
TGTGCCAGCAGCTTAATTGGGGGAGGCACCTACGAGCAGTACTTC
CASSLIGGGTYEQYF
>TRBV27|NA|TRBJ2-7|NA
TGTGCCAGCAGTTTATCCCCAGGGGACCTCTACGAGCAGTACTTC
CASSLSPGDLYEQYF
>TRBV18|NA|TRBJ2-1|NA
TGTGCCAGCTCCGGGACTCGGACCTACAATGAGCAGTTCTTC
CASSGTRTYNEQFF
>TRBV4-2|NA|TRBJ1-4|NA
TGTGCCAGCAGCCAGGCGGGAGGGATCACTAATGAAAAACTGTTTTTT
CASSQAGGITNEKLFF
>TRBV10-2|TRBD2|TRBJ2-3|NA
TGCGCCAGCGAGGCTAGCGGGGGATACACAGATACGCAGTATTTT
CASEASGGYTDTQYF
>TRBV30|TRBD2|TRBJ2-1|NA
TGTGCCTGGAGTGATTGGGAGCGGGAGGTCCACAATGAGCAGTTCTTC
CAWSDWEREVHNEQFF
>TRBV18|NA|TRBJ2-2|NA
TGTGCCAGCTCAGGGACATCGAACACCGGGGAGCTGTTTTTT
CASSGTSNTGELFF
>TRBV5-1|NA|TRBJ1-1|NA
TGCGCCAGCAGCCTTATACCCGGGACGGGCAATGAAGCTTTCTTT
CASSLIPGTGNEAFF
>TRBV18|NA|TRBJ1-1|NA
TGTGCCAGCTCACCGAGTTCGAGCACTGAAGCTTTCTTT
CASSPSSSTEAFF